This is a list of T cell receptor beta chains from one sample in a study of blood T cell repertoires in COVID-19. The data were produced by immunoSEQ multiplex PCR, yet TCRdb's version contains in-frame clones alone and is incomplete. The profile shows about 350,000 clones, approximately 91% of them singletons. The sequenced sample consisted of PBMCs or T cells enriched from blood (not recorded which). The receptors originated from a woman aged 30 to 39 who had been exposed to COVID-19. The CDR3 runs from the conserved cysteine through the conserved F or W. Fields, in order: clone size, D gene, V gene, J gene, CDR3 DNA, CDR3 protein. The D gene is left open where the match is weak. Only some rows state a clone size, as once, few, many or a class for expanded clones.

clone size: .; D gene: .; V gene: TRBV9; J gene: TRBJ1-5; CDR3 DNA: TGTGCCAGCAGCGGGACAGTCTCGCAGCCCCAGCATTTT; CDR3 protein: CASSGTVSQPQHF
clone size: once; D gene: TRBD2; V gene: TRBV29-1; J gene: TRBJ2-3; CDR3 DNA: TGCAGCGGAGACGCGGGGGTCTCCGGGGATACGCAGTATTTT; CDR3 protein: CSGDAGVSGDTQYF
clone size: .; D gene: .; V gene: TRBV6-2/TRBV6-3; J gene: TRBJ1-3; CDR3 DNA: TGTGCCAGCAGCCCGCTTCCGGGAACCTCTGGAAACACCATATATTTT; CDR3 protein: CASSPLPGTSGNTIYF
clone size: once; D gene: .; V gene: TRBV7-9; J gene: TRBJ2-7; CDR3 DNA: TGTGCCAGCAGCTTCCATCCCTACGAGCAGTACTTC; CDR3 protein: CASSFHPYEQYF
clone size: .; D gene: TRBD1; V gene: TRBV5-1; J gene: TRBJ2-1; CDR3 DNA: TGCGCCAGCAGCTCGGCCGGGACAGGGTTTCCCAATGAGCAGTTCTTC; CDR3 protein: CASSSAGTGFPNEQFF
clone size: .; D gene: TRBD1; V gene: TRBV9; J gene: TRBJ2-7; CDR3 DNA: TGTGCCAGCAGCGATGGACAGGCCGAGCAGTACTTC; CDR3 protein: CASSDGQAEQYF
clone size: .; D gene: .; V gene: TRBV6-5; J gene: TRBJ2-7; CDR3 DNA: TGTGCCAGCACCCCATCGGCAGGGTGGAACGAGCAGTACTTC; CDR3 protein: CASTPSAGWNEQYF
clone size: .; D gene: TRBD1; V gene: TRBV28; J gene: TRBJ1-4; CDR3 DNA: TGTGCCAGCAGACCACATGGGACAGACGAAAAACTGTTTTTT; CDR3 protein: CASRPHGTDEKLFF
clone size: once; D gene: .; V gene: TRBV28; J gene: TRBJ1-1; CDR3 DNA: TGTGCCAGCAGTTCTCCTCACCAGGGAAAGGACACTGAAGCTTTCTTT; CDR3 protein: CASSSPHQGKDTEAFF
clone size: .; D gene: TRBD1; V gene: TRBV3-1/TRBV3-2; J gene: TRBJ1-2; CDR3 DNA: TGTGCCAGCAGCCAAGAGGGCAGGGGGGAATACACCTTC; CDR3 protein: CASSQEGRGEYTF
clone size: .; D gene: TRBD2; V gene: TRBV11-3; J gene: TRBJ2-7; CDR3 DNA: TGTGCCAGCAGCCCGGGACTAGCGGGAGTACACGAGCAGTACTTC; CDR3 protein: CASSPGLAGVHEQYF
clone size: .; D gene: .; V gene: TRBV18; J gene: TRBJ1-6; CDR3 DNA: TGTGCCAGCTCACCCCCCCCAGGATCCTATAATTCACCCCTCCACTTT; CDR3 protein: CASSPPPGSYNSPLHF
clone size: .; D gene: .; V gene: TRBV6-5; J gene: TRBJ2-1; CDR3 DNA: TGTGCCAGCAAAGAGCACAATGAGCAGTTCTTC; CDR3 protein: CASKEHNEQFF
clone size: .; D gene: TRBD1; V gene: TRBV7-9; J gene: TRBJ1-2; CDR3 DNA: TGTGCCAGCAGCTTACCATCGTCTACAGGGGAATATGGCTACACCTTC; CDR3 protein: CASSLPSSTGEYGYTF
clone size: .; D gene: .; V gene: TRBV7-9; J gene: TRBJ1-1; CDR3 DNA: TGTGCCAGCAGCTTAAGGGGTCGGTTCACTGAAGCTTTCTTT; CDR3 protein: CASSLRGRFTEAFF
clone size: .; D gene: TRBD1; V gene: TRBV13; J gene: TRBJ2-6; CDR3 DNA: TGTGCCAGCAGCTTAGGAGGACGGACAGGGGTCTACAAGTCTTTC; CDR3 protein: CASSLGGRTGVYKSF
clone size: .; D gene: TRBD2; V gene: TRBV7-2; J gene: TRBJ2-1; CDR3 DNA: TGTGCCAGCAGACAGACCGGGACTACTATCAATGAGCAGTTCTTC; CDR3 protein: CASRQTGTTINEQFF
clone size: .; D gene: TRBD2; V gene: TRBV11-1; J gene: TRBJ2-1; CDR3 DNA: TGTGCCAGCAGCTTTGATTGGCTAGCGGGAGGTTCTGAGCAGTTCTTC; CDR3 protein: CASSFDWLAGGSEQFF
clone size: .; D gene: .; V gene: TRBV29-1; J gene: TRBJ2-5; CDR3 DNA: TGCAGCGTTGAGGGGCCAGGGGAGACCCAGTACTTC; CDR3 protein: CSVEGPGETQYF
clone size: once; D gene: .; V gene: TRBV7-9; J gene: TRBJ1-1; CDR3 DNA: TGTGCCAGCAGTCCGTCCCAGCGCACTGAAGCTTTCTTT; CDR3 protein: CASSPSQRTEAFF
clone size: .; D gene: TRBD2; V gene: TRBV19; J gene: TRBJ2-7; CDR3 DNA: TGTGCCAGTAGTATTATGGCTAGCGGGAGTGGCGAGCAGTACTTC; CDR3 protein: CASSIMASGSGEQYF
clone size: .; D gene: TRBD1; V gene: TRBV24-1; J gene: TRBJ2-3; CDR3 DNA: TGTGCCACCAGTGATTTCAAGGGAAAGGGACAGGGGGCAAGAGATACGCAGTATTTT; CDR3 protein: CATSDFKGKGQGARDTQYF
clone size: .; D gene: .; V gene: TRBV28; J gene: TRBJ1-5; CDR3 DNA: TGTGCCCACACGGGTGGCAGGGGTTCTCAGCCCCAGCATTTT; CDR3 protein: CAHTGGRGSQPQHF
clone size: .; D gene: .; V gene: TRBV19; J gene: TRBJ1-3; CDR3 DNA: TGTGCCAGTAGTATTCGCGGAGGGGCCGGAAACACCATATATTTT; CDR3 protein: CASSIRGGAGNTIYF
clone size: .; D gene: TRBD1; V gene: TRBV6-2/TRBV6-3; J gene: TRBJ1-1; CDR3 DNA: TGTGCCAGCAGTTACTCAAATGGACAGGGGGAGACTGAAGCTTTCTTT; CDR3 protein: CASSYSNGQGETEAFF
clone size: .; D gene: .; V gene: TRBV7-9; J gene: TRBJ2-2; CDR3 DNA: TGTGCCAGCAGCCTACCCAAGGACAGTCCTTACACCGGGGAGCTGTTTTTT; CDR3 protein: CASSLPKDSPYTGELFF
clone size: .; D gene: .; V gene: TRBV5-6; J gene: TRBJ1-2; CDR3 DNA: TGTGCCAGCACCCTCCGGGTAAACTATGGCTACACCTTC; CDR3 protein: CASTLRVNYGYTF
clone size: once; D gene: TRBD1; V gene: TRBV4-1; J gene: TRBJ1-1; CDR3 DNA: TGCGCCAGCAGCCAGGGACAGGGTTCGGGTACTGAAGCTTTCTTT; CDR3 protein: CASSQGQGSGTEAFF
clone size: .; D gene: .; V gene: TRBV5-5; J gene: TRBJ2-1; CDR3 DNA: TGTGCCAGCAGCTGGCCTCGTTCTCGTGGGAGTTCCTACAATGAGCAGTTCTTC; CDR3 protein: CASSWPRSRGSSYNEQFF
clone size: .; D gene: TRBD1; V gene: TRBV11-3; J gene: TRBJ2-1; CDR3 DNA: TGTGCCAGCAGCTTAGGGGGACAGGTAGCAAACAATGAGCAGTTCTTC; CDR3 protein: CASSLGGQVANNEQFF
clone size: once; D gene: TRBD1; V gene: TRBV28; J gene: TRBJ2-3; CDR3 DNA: TGTGCCAGCAGTCGTGGCAGGGGGCGAGATACGCAGTATTTT; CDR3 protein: CASSRGRGRDTQYF
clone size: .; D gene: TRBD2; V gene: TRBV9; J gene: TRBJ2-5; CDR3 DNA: TGTGCCAGCACCCAAGCTAGCGGGAGGGGGGAGACCCAGTACTTC; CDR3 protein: CASTQASGRGETQYF
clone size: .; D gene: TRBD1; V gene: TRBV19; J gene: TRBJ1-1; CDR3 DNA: TGTGCCAGTAGCTCGAATACAGGGGGAAACACTGAAGCTTTCTTT; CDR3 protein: CASSSNTGGNTEAFF
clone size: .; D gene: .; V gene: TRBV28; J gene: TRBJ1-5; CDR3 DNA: TGTGCCAGCAGTTTAAGGAGTAGCAATCAGCCCCAGCATTTT; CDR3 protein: CASSLRSSNQPQHF
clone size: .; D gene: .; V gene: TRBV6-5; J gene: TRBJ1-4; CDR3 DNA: TGTGCCAGCAGTCCCGACAGAGATGAAAAACTGTTTTTT; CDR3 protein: CASSPDRDEKLFF
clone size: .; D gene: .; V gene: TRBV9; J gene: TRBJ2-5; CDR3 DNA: TGTGCCAGCAGCGTAGCCAGCCAAGAGACCCAGTACTTC; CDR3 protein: CASSVASQETQYF
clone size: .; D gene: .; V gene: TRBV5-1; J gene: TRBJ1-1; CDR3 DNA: TGCGCCAGCAGCTTGCATTTTTTCGCGCAGGGCGGTGAGAACACTGAAGCTTTCTTT; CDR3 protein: CASSLHFFAQGGENTEAFF
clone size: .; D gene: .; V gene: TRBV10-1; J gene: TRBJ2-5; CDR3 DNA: TGCGCCAGCAGAGGAGGGAACCAAGAGACCCAGTACTTC; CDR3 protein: CASRGGNQETQYF
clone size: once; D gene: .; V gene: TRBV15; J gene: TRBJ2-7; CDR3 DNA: TGTGCCACCAGCAGAGAAAGGGGGAGGGACTCCTACGAGCAGTACTTC; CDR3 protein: CATSRERGRDSYEQYF
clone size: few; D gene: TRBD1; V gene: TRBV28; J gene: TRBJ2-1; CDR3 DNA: TGTGCCAGCAGTTTCCACACCGGGACAGGGCCCCAGTTCTTC; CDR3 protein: CASSFHTGTGPQFF
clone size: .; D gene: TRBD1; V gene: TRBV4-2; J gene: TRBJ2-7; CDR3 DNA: TGTGCCAGCAGCCCTGGACCGGGACAGGGTGGGTACGAGCAGTACTTC; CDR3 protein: CASSPGPGQGGYEQYF
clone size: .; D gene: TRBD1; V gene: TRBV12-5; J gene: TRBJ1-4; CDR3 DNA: TGTGCTAGTGGTCCGGGACAGCAAAATGAAAAACTGTTTTTT; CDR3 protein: CASGPGQQNEKLFF